This TCR beta chain was sequenced in a study of a mutant IDH1 vaccine in newly diagnosed glioma. Assay used: immunoSEQ multiplex PCR; TCRdb lists only in-frame clones, some missing. The sample has about 84,000 clones, over 75% seen once. Concerning this clone: Its antigen is still unknown.

CDR1 is MNHNS and CDR2 is SASEGT in the germline V gene. V lost 5 bases and J lost 1, with 5 bases in between. The CDR3 length is 12 residues. Noted time point: week 47, end of study. Every single dose of the vaccine, 300 ug of mutant IDH1 20-mer peptide, came with topical imiquimod. Donors harbored newly found WHO grade 3 or 4 IDH1-mutant, ATRX-lost astrocytomas. The V and J genes are TRBV6-1 and TRBJ1-1; no reliable D call. The receptor comes from a man aged 35 to 55 with glioma. The material sequenced was PBMCs, taken from a glioma patient whose treatment included an IDH1 peptide vaccine. CDR3 DNA: TGTGCCAGCAGTTGGGGGAACACTGAAGCTTTCTTT. This gives the protein CASSWGNTEAFF.